Listed below are T cell receptor beta chains from one sample, sequenced in a study of monozygotic twins with cystic fibrosis. The assay was immunoSEQ multiplex PCR, and TCRdb's table has in-frame clones only and misses some. The sample shows 12,000 to 15,000 clones, over 75% of them seen only once. The sequencing input was blood. These TCRs come from a boy aged 10-17 years with cystic fibrosis. CDR3s include the opening cysteine and the closing phenylalanine or tryptophan. A D gene is named only where the DNA matches it firmly. Size values are once, few and many counts, or a class for expanded clones, and some rows have none.

d_call: NA; j_call: TRBJ2-6; v_call: TRBV6-5; clone_size: NA; cdr3_nt: TGTGCCACCGGGGGCTCTGGGGCCAACGTCCTGACTTTC; cdr3_aa: CATGGSGANVLTF
d_call: TRBD1; j_call: TRBJ1-5; v_call: TRBV30; clone_size: NA; cdr3_nt: TGTGCCTGGCAGCAGGGGGGCAATCAGCCCCAGCATTTT; cdr3_aa: CAWQQGGNQPQHF
d_call: TRBD1; j_call: TRBJ2-1; v_call: TRBV7-9; clone_size: NA; cdr3_nt: TGTGCCAGCAGCTTAGCTCGTACCTGGACAGGGGCGGATGAGCAGTTCTTC; cdr3_aa: CASSLARTWTGADEQFF
d_call: NA; j_call: TRBJ2-2; v_call: TRBV6-6; clone_size: NA; cdr3_nt: TGTGCCAGCAGTTACTCGAGGACGAACACCGGGGAGCTGTTTTTT; cdr3_aa: CASSYSRTNTGELFF
d_call: TRBD2; j_call: TRBJ2-7; v_call: TRBV7-8; clone_size: NA; cdr3_nt: TGTGCCAGCAGCTTAAGCGGGAGCTCCTACGAGCAGTACTTC; cdr3_aa: CASSLSGSSYEQYF
d_call: TRBD2; j_call: TRBJ2-3; v_call: TRBV30; clone_size: NA; cdr3_nt: TGTGCCTGGAGTGTATTGCGCGGGGGGGCTCACCCGACAGATACGCAGTATTTT; cdr3_aa: CAWSVLRGGAHPTDTQYF
d_call: NA; j_call: TRBJ2-7; v_call: TRBV11-2; clone_size: once; cdr3_nt: TGTGCCAGCAGCTTAGGGACGGGAGCCTACGAGCAGTACTTC; cdr3_aa: CASSLGTGAYEQYF
d_call: TRBD1; j_call: TRBJ2-1; v_call: TRBV6-5; clone_size: NA; cdr3_nt: TGTGCCAGCAGGGGACAGTCCTACAATGAGCAGTTCTTC; cdr3_aa: CASRGQSYNEQFF
d_call: NA; j_call: TRBJ1-1; v_call: TRBV7-9; clone_size: NA; cdr3_nt: TGTGCCAGCAGCTCAGCGGGCCCCTACACTGAAGCTTTCTTT; cdr3_aa: CASSSAGPYTEAFF
d_call: NA; j_call: TRBJ1-4; v_call: TRBV7-9; clone_size: once; cdr3_nt: TGTGCCAGCAGCTTAGTGAGTAGAACGGATCATAATGAAAAACTGTTTTTT; cdr3_aa: CASSLVSRTDHNEKLFF
d_call: NA; j_call: TRBJ1-2; v_call: TRBV11-3; clone_size: NA; cdr3_nt: TGTGCCAGCAGCTTTACAGGGCAAGGCTACACCTTC; cdr3_aa: CASSFTGQGYTF
d_call: NA; j_call: TRBJ2-6; v_call: TRBV18; clone_size: NA; cdr3_nt: TGTGCCAGCTCACCCCTAGTCTCTGGGGCCAACGTCCTGACTTTC; cdr3_aa: CASSPLVSGANVLTF
d_call: TRBD1; j_call: TRBJ2-1; v_call: TRBV15; clone_size: NA; cdr3_nt: TGTGCCACCAGCAGAGATAGACAGGGGGCGATTGGTGAGCAGTTCTTC; cdr3_aa: CATSRDRQGAIGEQFF
d_call: TRBD1; j_call: TRBJ1-2; v_call: TRBV10-3; clone_size: NA; cdr3_nt: TGTGCCATCAACGGACAGGACTATGGCTACACCTTC; cdr3_aa: CAINGQDYGYTF
d_call: TRBD1; j_call: TRBJ1-5; v_call: TRBV7-8; clone_size: NA; cdr3_nt: TGTGCCAGCAGCACGAGGACAGGGAGAAGGACGGGCAATCAGCCCCAGCATTTT; cdr3_aa: CASSTRTGRRTGNQPQHF
d_call: NA; j_call: TRBJ2-7; v_call: TRBV6-4; clone_size: NA; cdr3_nt: TGTGCCAGCAGTGACTTTCCGGGACCCGTAAGGGAGCAGTACTTC; cdr3_aa: CASSDFPGPVREQYF
d_call: TRBD2; j_call: TRBJ2-1; v_call: TRBV15; clone_size: NA; cdr3_nt: TGTGCCACCAGCAGGCCGGGACTAGCATACAATGAGCAGTTCTTC; cdr3_aa: CATSRPGLAYNEQFF
d_call: NA; j_call: TRBJ1-6; v_call: TRBV5-6; clone_size: once; cdr3_nt: TGTGCCAGCAGCTTTTATCATTCACCCCTCCACTTT; cdr3_aa: CASSFYHSPLHF
d_call: TRBD2; j_call: TRBJ2-1; v_call: TRBV5-1; clone_size: once; cdr3_nt: TGCGCCAGCACCCCTGGGGGGGATGAGCAGTTCTTC; cdr3_aa: CASTPGGDEQFF
d_call: TRBD1; j_call: TRBJ2-1; v_call: TRBV14; clone_size: NA; cdr3_nt: TGTGCCAGCAGCCTTTGGGACAGGGGCTACAATGAGCAGTTCTTC; cdr3_aa: CASSLWDRGYNEQFF
d_call: NA; j_call: TRBJ1-5; v_call: TRBV7-2; clone_size: NA; cdr3_nt: TGTGCCAGCAGCTTAATCGGGTTTAATCAGCCCCAGCATTTT; cdr3_aa: CASSLIGFNQPQHF
d_call: TRBD2; j_call: TRBJ2-3; v_call: TRBV5-1; clone_size: NA; cdr3_nt: TGCGCCAGCAGCACTGGGACGGGCGGGGGTCGCACAGATACGCAGTATTTT; cdr3_aa: CASSTGTGGGRTDTQYF
d_call: TRBD1; j_call: TRBJ1-2; v_call: TRBV5-1; clone_size: NA; cdr3_nt: TGCGCCAGCAGCTTGTCAGGGGGGTCTTCCTATGGCTACACCTTC; cdr3_aa: CASSLSGGSSYGYTF
d_call: NA; j_call: TRBJ2-1; v_call: TRBV7-8; clone_size: NA; cdr3_nt: TGTGCCAGCAGCGACTCTTGGGAGCAGTTCTTC; cdr3_aa: CASSDSWEQFF
d_call: TRBD2; j_call: TRBJ2-3; v_call: TRBV6-5; clone_size: NA; cdr3_nt: TGTGCCAGCGGGACTAGCAGTTACACAGATACGCAGTATTTT; cdr3_aa: CASGTSSYTDTQYF
d_call: NA; j_call: TRBJ2-7; v_call: TRBV28; clone_size: NA; cdr3_nt: TGTGCCAGCAGTCTAGGACGGGACGAGCAGTACTTC; cdr3_aa: CASSLGRDEQYF
d_call: TRBD1; j_call: TRBJ2-7; v_call: TRBV29-1; clone_size: once; cdr3_nt: TGCAGCGTCTGGGACAGGTTTAACGAGCAGTACTTC; cdr3_aa: CSVWDRFNEQYF
d_call: NA; j_call: TRBJ2-3; v_call: TRBV5-4; clone_size: NA; cdr3_nt: TGTGCCAGCAGCTTAGCGGTACCAAGCACAGATACGCAGTATTTT; cdr3_aa: CASSLAVPSTDTQYF
d_call: NA; j_call: TRBJ2-7; v_call: TRBV2; clone_size: NA; cdr3_nt: TGTGCCAGCAGGGGTCGGACTGTAAACTACGAGCAGTACTTC; cdr3_aa: CASRGRTVNYEQYF
d_call: NA; j_call: TRBJ2-3; v_call: TRBV5-1; clone_size: NA; cdr3_nt: TGCGCCAGCAGCCCCTATGGCCTCACAGATACGCAGTATTTT; cdr3_aa: CASSPYGLTDTQYF
d_call: NA; j_call: TRBJ2-3; v_call: TRBV5-1; clone_size: NA; cdr3_nt: TGCGCCAGCAGCTTGGAAGGGGGGGATACGCAGTATTTT; cdr3_aa: CASSLEGGDTQYF
d_call: NA; j_call: TRBJ2-1; v_call: TRBV6-5; clone_size: NA; cdr3_nt: TGTGCCAGCAGTTACTCTGGGGTCCCGGGTGAGCAGTTCTTC; cdr3_aa: CASSYSGVPGEQFF
d_call: NA; j_call: TRBJ1-6; v_call: TRBV2; clone_size: NA; cdr3_nt: TGTGCCAGCAGTTCCCGGACCAAAAATTCACCCCTCCACTTT; cdr3_aa: CASSSRTKNSPLHF
d_call: TRBD1; j_call: TRBJ1-2; v_call: TRBV6-5; clone_size: NA; cdr3_nt: TGTGCCAGCATAGGGACAGGGTCTCCCTATGGCTACACCTTC; cdr3_aa: CASIGTGSPYGYTF
d_call: NA; j_call: TRBJ1-2; v_call: TRBV4-1; clone_size: NA; cdr3_nt: TGCGCCAGCAGCCAACCTTGGGAAAGACTCTATGGCTACACCTTC; cdr3_aa: CASSQPWERLYGYTF
d_call: NA; j_call: TRBJ1-1; v_call: TRBV4-1; clone_size: NA; cdr3_nt: TGCGCCAGCAGCCAAGAACCGTTTTTCGCTGAAGCTTTCTTT; cdr3_aa: CASSQEPFFAEAFF
d_call: NA; j_call: TRBJ1-3; v_call: TRBV5-8; clone_size: NA; cdr3_nt: TGTGCCAGCAGCTTGGCGACGGGTCGCGAAAACACCATATATTTT; cdr3_aa: CASSLATGRENTIYF
d_call: NA; j_call: TRBJ1-4; v_call: TRBV6-1; clone_size: NA; cdr3_nt: TGTGCCAGCAGTGAATGGGCTGCGGGGGACGAAAAACTGTTTTTT; cdr3_aa: CASSEWAAGDEKLFF
d_call: NA; j_call: TRBJ1-3; v_call: TRBV6-6; clone_size: NA; cdr3_nt: TGTGCCAGCAGTTATTGGCGGGGCTCTGGAAACACCATATATTTT; cdr3_aa: CASSYWRGSGNTIYF
d_call: NA; j_call: TRBJ1-5; v_call: TRBV30; clone_size: few; cdr3_nt: TGTGCCTGGAGTGTGTTGGGGGATCAGCCCCAGCATTTT; cdr3_aa: CAWSVLGDQPQHF
d_call: TRBD1; j_call: TRBJ1-2; v_call: TRBV4-1; clone_size: NA; cdr3_nt: TGCGCCAGCAGCCAGAACGTACAGGGGCAGGAAGGCTACACCTTC; cdr3_aa: CASSQNVQGQEGYTF
d_call: NA; j_call: TRBJ1-1; v_call: TRBV6-5; clone_size: once; cdr3_nt: TGTGCCAGCAGAAGGGGTTCCACTGAAGCTTTCTTT; cdr3_aa: CASRRGSTEAFF
d_call: TRBD2; j_call: TRBJ2-1; v_call: TRBV7-8; clone_size: NA; cdr3_nt: TGTGCCAGCAGCCTCGGGACTAGCGGGAGCTATGAGCAGTTCTTC; cdr3_aa: CASSLGTSGSYEQFF
d_call: NA; j_call: TRBJ1-6; v_call: TRBV13; clone_size: NA; cdr3_nt: TGTGCCAGCAGCTTTGGGAAGGGAATGAATTCACCCCTCCACTTT; cdr3_aa: CASSFGKGMNSPLHF
d_call: NA; j_call: TRBJ1-2; v_call: TRBV5-8; clone_size: NA; cdr3_nt: TGTGCCAGCAGCACAAGAAACCTGCCATATGGCTACACCTTC; cdr3_aa: CASSTRNLPYGYTF
d_call: NA; j_call: TRBJ2-5; v_call: TRBV5-1; clone_size: once; cdr3_nt: TGCGCCAGCACCTCCGGACTGGCAGAGACCCAGTACTTC; cdr3_aa: CASTSGLAETQYF
d_call: NA; j_call: TRBJ1-2; v_call: TRBV9; clone_size: NA; cdr3_nt: TGTGCCAGCACCCTGTGGGGTGGGGCGCAGGGCCGCGATGGCTACACCTTC; cdr3_aa: CASTLWGGAQGRDGYTF
d_call: NA; j_call: TRBJ2-1; v_call: TRBV18; clone_size: NA; cdr3_nt: TGTGCCAGCTCACCCCCGAGCTCCTACAATGAGCAGTTCTTC; cdr3_aa: CASSPPSSYNEQFF
d_call: NA; j_call: TRBJ1-2; v_call: TRBV6-5; clone_size: NA; cdr3_nt: TGTGCCAGCAGGATCAGGGGCGATGGCTACACCTTC; cdr3_aa: CASRIRGDGYTF
d_call: TRBD2; j_call: TRBJ2-5; v_call: TRBV28; clone_size: NA; cdr3_nt: TGTGCCAGCAGTTTCGGACTAGCGGGAAGCCAAGAGACCCAGTACTTC; cdr3_aa: CASSFGLAGSQETQYF
d_call: NA; j_call: TRBJ1-2; v_call: TRBV30; clone_size: NA; cdr3_nt: TGTGCCTGGAGGAATTGGGGCCGGAATGGCTACACCTTC; cdr3_aa: CAWRNWGRNGYTF
d_call: NA; j_call: TRBJ1-1; v_call: TRBV6-1; clone_size: NA; cdr3_nt: TGTGCCAGCAGCGATATCCACACTGAAGCTTTCTTT; cdr3_aa: CASSDIHTEAFF
d_call: NA; j_call: TRBJ2-1; v_call: TRBV5-1; clone_size: NA; cdr3_nt: TGCGCCAGCAGCTGGGGGATGAATGAGCAGTTCTTC; cdr3_aa: CASSWGMNEQFF
d_call: TRBD2; j_call: TRBJ2-1; v_call: TRBV10-2; clone_size: NA; cdr3_nt: TGCGCCAGCAGACTAGCGGGAGTGAATGAGCAGTTCTTC; cdr3_aa: CASRLAGVNEQFF
d_call: TRBD2; j_call: TRBJ2-7; v_call: TRBV30; clone_size: NA; cdr3_nt: TGTGCCTGGAGTGACATAGCGGGACGCGAGCAGTACTTC; cdr3_aa: CAWSDIAGREQYF